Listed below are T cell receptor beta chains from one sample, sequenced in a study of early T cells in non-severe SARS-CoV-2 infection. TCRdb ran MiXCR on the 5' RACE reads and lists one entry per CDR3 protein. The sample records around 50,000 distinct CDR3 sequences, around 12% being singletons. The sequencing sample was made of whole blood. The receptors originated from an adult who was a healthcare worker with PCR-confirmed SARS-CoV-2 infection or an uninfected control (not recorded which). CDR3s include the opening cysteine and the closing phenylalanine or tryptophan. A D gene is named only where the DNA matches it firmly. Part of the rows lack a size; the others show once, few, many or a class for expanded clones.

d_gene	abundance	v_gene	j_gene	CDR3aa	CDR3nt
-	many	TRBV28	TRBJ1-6	CASSLTPAGNSPLHF	TGTGCCAGCAGTTTAACCCCGGCGGGGAATTCACCCCTCCACTTT
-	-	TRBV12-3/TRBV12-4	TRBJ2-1	CASSLTASSYNEQFF	TGTGCCAGCAGTCTTACAGCCAGCTCCTACAATGAGCAGTTCTTC
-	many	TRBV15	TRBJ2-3	CATSRPGQSSGDTQYF	TGTGCCACCAGCAGGCCAGGTCAGTCATCTGGAGATACGCAGTATTTT
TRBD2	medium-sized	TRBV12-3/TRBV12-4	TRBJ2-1	CASSRAGFSYNEQFF	TGTGCCAGCAGTCGAGCGGGGTTCTCCTACAATGAGCAGTTCTTC
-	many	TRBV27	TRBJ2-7	CASSLGTERAYEQYF	TGTGCCAGCAGTCTGGGGACGGAGAGAGCGTACGAGCAGTACTTC
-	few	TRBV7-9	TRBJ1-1	CASSLGFRNTEAFF	TGTGCCAGCAGCTTAGGATTCCGGAACACTGAAGCTTTCTTT
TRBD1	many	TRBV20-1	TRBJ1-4	CSAPRPGGGEKLFF	TGCAGTGCCCCTCGACCAGGGGGGGGGGAAAAACTGTTTTTT
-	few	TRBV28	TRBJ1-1	CASSPGGPGTEAFF	TGTGCCAGCAGTCCTGGGGGCCCCGGCACTGAAGCTTTCTTT
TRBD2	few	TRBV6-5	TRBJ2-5	CASNPGGWDETQYF	TGTGCCAGCAACCCCGGGGGGTGGGATGAGACCCAGTACTTC
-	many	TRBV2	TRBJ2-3	CASRIGDGGGDTQYF	TGTGCCAGCAGGATCGGGGACGGTGGTGGAGATACGCAGTATTTT
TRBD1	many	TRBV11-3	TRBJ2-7	CASSSTGIDEQYF	TGTGCCAGCAGCTCGACAGGGATCGACGAGCAGTACTTC
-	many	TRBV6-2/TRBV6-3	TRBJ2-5	CASTPRGRGLQTQYF	TGTGCCAGCACCCCCCGCGGCAGGGGTCTACAGACCCAGTACTTC
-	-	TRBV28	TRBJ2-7	CASSLSWSHEQYF	TGTGCCAGCAGTTTATCGTGGAGCCACGAGCAGTACTTC
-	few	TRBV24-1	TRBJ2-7	CATSDQGYEQYF	TGTGCCACCAGTGATCAAGGCTACGAGCAGTACTTC
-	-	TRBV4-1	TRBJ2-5	CASSQEGRLSQETQYF	TGCGCCAGCAGCCAAGAAGGAAGACTATCCCAAGAGACCCAGTACTTC
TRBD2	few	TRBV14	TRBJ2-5	CASSQGALAGGPETQYF	TGTGCCAGCAGCCAAGGAGCTCTAGCGGGAGGGCCAGAGACCCAGTACTTC
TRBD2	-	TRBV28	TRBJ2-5	CASSTSGTSGQETQYF	TGTGCCAGCAGTACCTCCGGGACTAGCGGACAAGAGACCCAGTACTTC
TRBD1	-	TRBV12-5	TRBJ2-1	CASGLNAGHRGDEQFF	TGTGCTAGTGGTTTGAACGCTGGGCACAGGGGTGATGAGCAGTTCTTC
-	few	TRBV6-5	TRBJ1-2	CASSFLGGTLYGYTF	TGTGCCAGCAGCTTTCTAGGCGGGACCCTCTATGGCTACACCTTC
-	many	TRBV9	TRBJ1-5	CASSGLRTDSNQPQHF	TGTGCCAGCAGCGGACTTCGGACAGATAGCAATCAGCCCCAGCATTTT
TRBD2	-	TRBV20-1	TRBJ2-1	CSAEGGTDMGLAGNEQFF	TGCAGTGCCGAGGGCGGGACAGATATGGGACTAGCGGGGAATGAGCAGTTCTTC
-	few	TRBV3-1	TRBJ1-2	CASSQGRLAAPNYGYTF	TGTGCCAGCAGCCAGGGACGGCTAGCTGCTCCTAACTATGGCTACACCTTC
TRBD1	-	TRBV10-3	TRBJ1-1	CAIRRTGTEEAFF	TGTGCCATCAGGAGGACAGGGACTGAAGAAGCTTTCTTT
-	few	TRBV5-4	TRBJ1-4	CASSSGTASTNEKLFF	TGTGCCAGCAGCTCTGGGACGGCATCAACTAATGAAAAACTGTTTTTT
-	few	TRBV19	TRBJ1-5	CASTFKSGQPQHF	TGTGCCAGTACTTTTAAGTCCGGTCAGCCCCAGCATTTT
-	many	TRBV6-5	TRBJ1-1	CASSYYGGGTEAFF	TGTGCCAGCAGTTACTATGGTGGTGGCACTGAAGCTTTCTTT
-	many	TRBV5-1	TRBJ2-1	CASSPTPSRYNEQFF	TGCGCCAGCAGCCCAACACCTTCCCGGTACAATGAGCAGTTCTTC
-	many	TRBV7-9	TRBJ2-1	CASTMGGVPLNEQFF	TGTGCCAGCACCATGGGTGGGGTGCCGCTGAATGAGCAGTTCTTC
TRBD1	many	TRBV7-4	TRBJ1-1	CASSLVPRPDRAFNTEAFF	TGTGCCAGCAGCTTAGTCCCCCGCCCCGACAGGGCCTTTAACACTGAAGCTTTCTTT
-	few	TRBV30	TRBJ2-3	CAWSLGLSTDTQYF	TGTGCCTGGAGCCTCGGACTTAGCACAGATACGCAGTATTTT
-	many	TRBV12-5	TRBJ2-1	CASGPAREPSYNEQFF	TGTGCTAGTGGTCCGGCCCGGGAGCCATCCTACAATGAGCAGTTCTTC
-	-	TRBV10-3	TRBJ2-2	CASMGQGGTGELFF	TGTGCCTCCATGGGGCAGGGCGGCACCGGGGAGCTGTTTTTT
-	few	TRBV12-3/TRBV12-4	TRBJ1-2	CASSPDRSYTF	TGTGCCAGCAGCCCGGACAGAAGCTACACCTTC
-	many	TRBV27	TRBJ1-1	CASSPLSRVNTEAFF	TGTGCCAGCAGTCCACTCTCCAGGGTGAACACTGAAGCTTTCTTT
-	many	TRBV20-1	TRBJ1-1	CSARVGQLNTEAFF	TGCAGTGCTAGAGTAGGCCAACTGAACACTGAAGCTTTCTTT
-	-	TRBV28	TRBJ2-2	CASSLWPTGRLTGELFF	TGTGCCAGCAGTTTATGGCCGACAGGGAGGTTGACCGGGGAGCTGTTTTTT
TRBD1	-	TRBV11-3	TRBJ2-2	CASSPRTGGTGELFF	TGTGCCAGCAGCCCCAGGACAGGGGGAACCGGGGAGCTGTTTTTT
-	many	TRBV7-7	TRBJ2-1	CASSPSWSSYNEQFF	TGTGCTAGCAGCCCCTCGTGGAGCTCCTACAATGAGCAGTTCTTC
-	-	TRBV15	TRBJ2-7	CATSSKIYETRTYEQYF	TGTGCCACCAGCAGCAAAATATATGAGACAAGAACCTACGAGCAGTACTTC
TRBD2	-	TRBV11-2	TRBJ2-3	CASSSTAGGSGTQYF	TGTGCCAGCAGCTCTACAGCGGGGGGCTCGGGTACGCAGTATTTT
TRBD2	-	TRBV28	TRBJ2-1	CASSPSGLAADEQFF	TGTGCCAGCAGCCCATCGGGACTAGCTGCCGATGAGCAGTTCTTC